Detailed here is one T cell receptor (beta chain). The antigen it binds to is not known. Per-nucleotide qualities are absent, and no much larger clonotype sits a single base away. This sample is part of a study of control samples from healthy donors and cancer patients (TCRdb year 2020). The library was generated by the immunoSEQ multiplex PCR assay. TCRdb provides this immuneACCESS table in a form limited to in-frame rearrangements. Some clones are lacking; in checked studies, under half of them reflect an unresolved V gene, and why the rest are absent is not known. The sample table shows under 200,000 clones, and 91% are seen once. In total, the top ten clones hold 1.5% of the sample. This clonotype was obtained from a woman aged 25 to 39 in good health. Sequenced sample: blood.

The DNA reads TGTGCCAGTAGTCAGGGGGCCCACTCTGGGGCCAACGTCCTGACTTTC. Its product reads: CASSQGAHSGANVLTF. The chain is encoded by TRBV19 joined to TRBJ2-6, with TRBD1 identical over 8 junction bases. The CDR3, cysteine through phenylalanine, is 16 amino acids long. This entry keeps only the CDR3 DNA: 48 bases, framed from base 1. CDR1 LNHDA and CDR2 SQIVND are derived from the germline V gene (reference sequence). Ends trimmed: V by 5 bases, J by 0 bases; bases unmatched to a gene: 3.